The sample holds many counts of the clone carrying this T cell receptor (beta chain). Its antigen is not known. The sample originates from a study of T cell repertoires in cytomegalovirus infection. In the study overall: It can be stated that public TCR beta signatures indicated CMV infection as well as a matching HLA type. Study results and limitations: Predominance within the ex vivo response was attributable to HLA-C-restricted CMV-specific TCR beta clonotypes. Based on cumulative public TCR beta family frequency, carriers of CMV plus the relevant HLA were identified.

TCRdb ran MiXCR on the reads and lists one entry per CDR3 protein. Of around 740,000 distinct CDR3 sequences listed, roughly a third were seen once; the top ten hold around 2.8%. The sample taken for sequencing was PBMCs. This TCR came from a human donor in good health (CMV status not recorded). Some clones in this sample may be carry-over from other donors' samples.

In DNA form, the CDR3 reads TGTGCCAGCAGCTTAGCGATCCCCGGGACTAATGAAAAACTGTTTTTT. It yields the protein CASSLAIPGTNEKLFF. The chain is built from TRBV7-6 and TRBJ1-4; D is ambiguous. V lost 0 bases and J lost 2, with 10 bases in between. CDR3 size: 16 residues. Germline CDR1 reads SGHVS; CDR2 reads FNYEAQ.